The next 27 T cell receptor beta chains were all read from a single sample in a study of T cells after yellow fever vaccination. TCRdb itself ran the 5' RACE reads through MiXCR, one entry per CDR3 protein. Of hundreds of thousands of distinct CDR3 sequences in the sample, about 12% are singletons; the top ten hold about 16%. The input for sequencing was PBMCs, taken on the day of the yellow fever booster vaccination. These TCRs come from a man between 25 and 39 years old who received the YFV17D yellow fever vaccine.

V and J are TRBV7-9 and TRBJ2-5, with D unresolved. Germline V lookup: CDR1 SEHNR, CDR2 FQNEAQ (reference sequence). This CDR3 has 12 amino acids. The V end was cut by 6 bases, the J end by 3 bases, with 8 bases between. The CDR3 sequence: CASRSAEETQYF. The CDR3 coding sequence is TGTGCCAGCAGGTCGGCTGAAGAGACCCAGTACTTC.

This clonotype was observed a handful of times. The CDR3 sequence: CASSTLGGGYTDTQYF. CDR3 nucleotide sequence: TGTGCCAGCAGCACCCTGGGGGGAGGATACACAGATACGCAGTATTTT. The J gene is TRBJ2-3, the V gene TRBV7-8; possible D gene TRBD2, 6 bases. The CDR3 is 16 residues long. The ends were cut back, 5 bases at V and 2 bases at J, with 17 bases in the middle. CDR1 and CDR2 (germline): SGHVS, FQNEAQ.

The rearrangement uses TRBV6-1 and TRBJ2-7; 12 bases match TRBD2. CDR1 and CDR2 from the germline V gene are MNHNS and SASEGT. V lost 6 bases and J lost 5; bases outside the gene matches: 8. There are 15 residues in the CDR3. CDR3 sequence (DNA): TGTGCCAGCAGCAACGGACTAGCGGGACTCCACGAGCAGTACTTC. This translates into CASSNGLAGLHEQYF.

This clonotype was seen repeatedly, ten times or more. The V and J genes are TRBV20-1 and TRBJ1-2, with 12 bases that match TRBD1. The CDR3 consists of 15 residues. Germline V lookup: CDR1 DFQATT, CDR2 SNEGSKA (reference sequence). The J segment lost 4 bases and the V segment lost 3 bases, leaving 6 bases of the junction unmatched. The CDR3 DNA reads TGCAGTGCTAGCCCGGGACAGGGGGCAAGCTATGGCTACACCTTC. It codes for CSASPGQGASYGYTF.

This chain joins TRBV4-3 and TRBJ2-5; D call uncertain. Trimming removed 0 bases from V and 5 bases from J, with 7 bases in between. CDR3 size: 13 residues. Per the germline V gene, CDR1 is LGHNA and CDR2 is YSLEER. The CDR3 here is CASSQESWETQYF. The CDR3 DNA reads as TGCGCCAGCAGCCAAGAATCATGGGAGACCCAGTACTTC.

This clonotype appeared a few times. The CDR3 region has the DNA TGTGCCAGCAGTTCTGAGCGCCAGGGTTGGCAGCCCCAGCATTTT. This codes for CASSSERQGWQPQHF. The V gene is TRBV6-5, the J gene TRBJ1-5, with D perhaps matching TRBD1 (5 bases). V was shortened by 4 bases and J by 7 bases, with 17 bases between the two germline ends. The CDR3 has 15 residues. The germline V gene encodes CDR1 MNHEY and CDR2 SVGAGI.

This clonotype appeared a few times. The V gene is TRBV7-2, the J gene TRBJ2-1; D might be TRBD2 (5 bases). Trimming cost V 5 bases and J 9 bases, with 11 bases left between them. Per the germline V gene, CDR1 is SGHTA and CDR2 is FQGNSA. This CDR3 has 12 residues. The CDR3 DNA reads as TGTGCCAGCAGCCCAACTAGAAGTGAGCAGTTCTTC. This gives the protein CASSPTRSEQFF. The full variable domain, in which reference TRBV7-2 and TRBJ2-1 provide the parts outside the CDR3, is GAGVSQSPSNKVTEKGKDVELRCDPISGHTALYWYRQSLGQGLEFLIYFQGNSAPDKSGLPSDRFSAERTGGSVSTLTIQRTQQEDSAVYLCASSPTRSEQFFGPGTRLTVL.

This clonotype was observed a handful of times. This rearrangement joins TRBV9 to TRBJ2-7; 7 bases fit TRBD2. V dropped 4 bases and J dropped 7; count of bases not matched to a gene: 14. The CDR3 spans 15 residues. Germline CDR1 reads SGDLS; CDR2 reads YYNGEE. CDR3 sequence reads: CASSLTGSAGVEQYF. As DNA, the CDR3 is TGTGCCAGCAGCCTTACGGGGTCTGCGGGAGTTGAGCAGTACTTC. The whole variable domain, filled in from reference TRBV9 and TRBJ2-7, reads DSGVTQTPKHLITATGQRVTLRCSPRSGDLSVYWYQQSLDQGLQFLIQYYNGEERAKGNILERFSAQQFPDLHSELNLSSLELGDSALYFCASSLTGSAGVEQYFGPGTRLTVT.

In its sample, this clonotype was seen once. The V gene is TRBV5-4, the J gene TRBJ2-1, with 10 bases aligning to TRBD2. Germline V gives CDR1 SGHNT, CDR2 YYREEE (reference sequence). The junction had 7 bases not matched to a gene; V was cut back by 5 bases and J by 2 bases. The length of the CDR3 is 16 residues. CDR3 DNA sequence: TGTGCCAGCAGTCGAATAGCGGGAGGAACCTACAATGAGCAGTTCTTC. Translated, it gives CASSRIAGGTYNEQFF. The full variable domain, with the rest looked up from reference TRBV5-4 and TRBJ2-1, is ETGVTQSPTHLIKTRGQQVTLRCSSQSGHNTVSWYQQALGQGPQFIFQYYREEENGRGNFPPRFSGLQFPNYSSELNVNALELDDSALYLCASSRIAGGTYNEQFFGPGTRLTVL.

The rearrangement uses TRBV12-3 or TRBV12-4 and TRBJ1-5, with D possibly matching TRBD1 (6 bases). Between the trimmed V and J ends, which lost 5 bases and 6 bases, there was a span of 11 bases. The CDR3 is 13 residues long. As DNA, the CDR3 is TGTGCCAGCAGTGACCCAGGGGTTCAGCCCCAGCATTTT. Encoded protein: CASSDPGVQPQHF.

In its sample, this clonotype was seen a few times. The V gene is TRBV7-9, the J gene TRBJ2-7; no reliable D call. The V gene's germline CDR1 is SEHNR and CDR2 FQNEAQ (reference sequence). V lost 6 bases and J lost 2, with 20 bases in between. The CDR3 totals 16 residues. The CDR3 nucleotides are TGTGCCAGCAGTCAGGCCAAGGCTTACACGCCCTACGAGCAGTACTTC. Its protein is CASSQAKAYTPYEQYF.

V and J are TRBV20-1 and TRBJ2-3; 7 nucleotides match TRBD2. The germline gives CDR1 DFQATT, CDR2 SNEGSKA (reference sequence). CDR3 length: 14 amino acids. The junction had 6 bases not matched to a gene; V was cut back by 2 bases and J by 4 bases. This CDR3 reads CSARPGGSADTQYF. The DNA of the CDR3 is TGCAGTGCTAGACCGGGCGGGAGTGCAGATACGCAGTATTTT.

Only a few counts were recorded for this clonotype. The J gene is TRBJ2-1, the V gene TRBV5-6, with D possibly being TRBD1 or TRBD2 (5 bases each). Per the germline V gene, CDR1 is SGHDT and CDR2 is YYEEEE. This CDR3 is 19 amino acids long. V was clipped by 4 bases and J by 4 bases, with 27 bases between them. The CDR3 reads CASSARTNPGAGFYNEQFF. The DNA for the CDR3 is TGTGCCAGCAGCGCACGAACGAATCCCGGGGCAGGGTTTTACAATGAGCAGTTCTTC.

V usage is TRBV19 and J usage is TRBJ2-7, with D perhaps TRBD2 (7 bases). This CDR3 comprises 17 residues. CDR1 is LNHDA, CDR2 SQIVND, per germline (reference sequence). Trimming removed 4 bases from V and 6 bases from J, with 25 bases in between. CDR3 sequence (DNA): TGTGCCAGTAGTACTAACCGTGGCGGGAGAGGGGGAGGCGAGCAGTACTTC. Its protein product is CASSTNRGGRGGGEQYF.

The rearrangement uses TRBV6-5 and TRBJ2-5; D is perhaps TRBD2 (7 bases). Germline lookup yields CDR1 MNHEY and CDR2 SVGAGI. The CDR3 extends over 15 amino acids. Between the trimmed V and J ends, which lost 2 bases and 1 base, there was a span of 11 bases. In DNA form, the CDR3 reads TGTGCCAGCAGTTACGCCCGGGGGGCCCAAGAGACCCAGTACTTC. Its translation is CASSYARGAQETQYF.

This clonotype came up a few times. The chain carries TRBV10-3 and TRBJ2-7; 7 bases line up with TRBD2. Germline CDR1 ENHRY, CDR2 SYGVKD. V was pared by 5 bases and J by 6 bases, with 4 bases of the junction left unmatched. This CDR3 has 12 residues. Here the CDR3 reads CAISPGLSEQYF. In nucleotides, the CDR3 is TGTGCCATCAGTCCGGGACTATCCGAGCAGTACTTC.

This clonotype has just a few counts. The CDR3 DNA sequence: TGTGCCAGTGAGAGGCACCTGAACACCGGGGAGCTGTTTTTT. It translates to CASERHLNTGELFF. This chain uses TRBV3-1 with TRBJ2-2, with D unresolved. Trimming cost V 9 bases and J 1 base, with 12 bases left between them. The CDR3 has 14 amino acids. The V gene's germline CDR1 is LGHDT and CDR2 YNNKEL (reference sequence).

This rearrangement joins TRBV7-2 to TRBJ2-2; 7 bases agree with TRBD1. The CDR3 spans 17 residues. V shed 1 base, J shed 7 bases, and the junction held 12 bases outside the gene matches. Germline CDR1 and CDR2: SGHTA and FQGNSA. This chain's CDR3 is CASSLVVTGIVNGELFF. DNA of the CDR3: TGTGCCAGCAGCTTAGTGGTGACAGGGATTGTTAACGGGGAGCTGTTTTTT. Full variable domain (outside the CDR3, taken from reference TRBV7-2 and TRBJ2-2): GAGVSQSPSNKVTEKGKDVELRCDPISGHTALYWYRQSLGQGLEFLIYFQGNSAPDKSGLPSDRFSAERTGGSVSTLTIQRTQQEDSAVYLCASSLVVTGIVNGELFFGEGSRLTVL.

In this sample, this clonotype turned up a few times. The gene calls are TRBV12-3 or TRBV12-4 and TRBJ1-2, with no clear D. The CDR3 has 13 residues. Trimming left V 2 bases short and J 3 bases short, with 7 bases between. CDR3 in amino acids: CASSLSQDYGYTF. The CDR3 DNA sequence: TGTGCCAGCAGTTTAAGTCAGGACTATGGCTACACCTTC.

Only a few counts were recorded for this clonotype. The chain links TRBV6-1 to TRBJ2-2, with a possible D match to TRBD1 (6 bases). V lost 6 bases, J lost 0 bases, and 20 bases lay in between. Germline assignment: CDR1 MNHNS and CDR2 SASEGT. This CDR3 has 18 residues. CDR3 DNA sequence: TGTGCCAGCAGGAGGCTGGACAGCCGAACTACGAACACCGGGGAGCTGTTTTTT. Translated: CASRRLDSRTTNTGELFF.

This chain uses TRBV29-1 with TRBJ1-3; D is perhaps TRBD1 (5 bases). The CDR3 is made up of 14 amino acids. Germline V gene data show CDR1 as SQVTM and CDR2 as ANQGSEA. Trimming removed 7 bases from V and 6 bases from J, with 19 bases in between. In DNA, the CDR3 is TGCAGCGCAAGAGGGGACTTCCAGGCAAACACCATATATTTT. It is translated as CSARGDFQANTIYF. The full variable domain, in which reference TRBV29-1 and TRBJ1-3 provide the parts outside the CDR3, is SAVISQKPSRDICQRGTSLTIQCQVDSQVTMMFWYRQQPGQSLTLIATANQGSEATYESGFVIDKFPISRPNLTFSTLTVSNMSPEDSSIYLCSARGDFQANTIYFGEGSWLTVV.

CDR3 region: CASSQDLGKQFF. CDR3 nucleotides: TGTGCCAGCAGCCAAGATTTAGGGAAGCAGTTCTTC. The J gene is TRBJ2-1, the V gene TRBV4-2; D remains ambiguous. Trimming removed 0 bases from V and 11 bases from J, with 8 bases in between. The CDR3 has 12 amino acids. Per germline, CDR1 LGHNA and CDR2 YNFKEQ.

The gene calls are TRBV7-2 and TRBJ2-5; 13 bases line up with TRBD2. The CDR3 totals 17 residues. J gave up 6 bases and V 1 base, and 8 bases lay outside the gene matches. Per germline, CDR1 SGHTA and CDR2 FQGNSA. The CDR3 region has the DNA TGTGCCAGCAGCTTAGGGACTAGCGGGAGTAGGGGGCAGACCCAGTACTTC. Translated: CASSLGTSGSRGQTQYF.

V usage is TRBV5-1 and J usage is TRBJ2-1, with 8 bases aligning to TRBD2. The germline CDR1 and CDR2 sequences are SGHRS and YFSETQ. Losses at the gene ends were 4 bases for V and 0 bases for J; bases not matched to a gene: 9. This CDR3 contains 17 residues. The CDR3 DNA follows: TGCGCCAGCAGCCGAGGGGGGACTAGGATCTCCTACAATGAGCAGTTCTTC. Its protein product is CASSRGGTRISYNEQFF.

This clonotype showed up many times. CDR3 bases: TGTGCCAGCAGCTCGGGACAGTACACCGGGGAGCTGTTTTTT. As protein: CASSSGQYTGELFF. The rearrangement uses TRBV7-2 and TRBJ2-2; 7 bases line up with TRBD1. Germline CDR1 reads SGHTA; CDR2 reads FQGNSA. After removal of 4 bases from V and 3 bases from J, the junction contained 2 bases not matched to a gene. This CDR3 spans 14 amino acids.

Only a few counts were recorded for this clonotype. The J gene is TRBJ2-5, the V gene TRBV6-5; possibly TRBD2 for D (5 bases). Looked up from germline, CDR1 is MNHEY and CDR2 is SVGAGI. The CDR3 covers 17 residues. V lost 0 bases to trimming and J lost 4 bases, with 18 bases between them. The CDR3 DNA is TGTGCCAGCAGTTACTCAGACGGCCTAGCCGCTCGAGAGACCCAGTACTTC. Its protein is CASSYSDGLAARETQYF.

The rearrangement joins TRBV4-3 to TRBJ2-7; 8 bases line up with TRBD2. Germline CDR1 is LGHNA and CDR2 is YSLEER. The CDR3 loop spans 17 amino acids. V trimming: 0 bases; J trimming: 2 bases; junction bases outside the gene matches: 9. The CDR3 DNA follows: TGCGCCAGCAGCCAAGAGATTACGCGGGAGGCCCCCTACGAGCAGTACTTC. As protein: CASSQEITREAPYEQYF.